This T cell receptor (beta chain) was obtained from a study of neurological immune-mediated disorders. Regarding the study as a whole: Phylogenetic grouping placed 18 of 34 multiple sclerosis patients' repertoires in one related-CDR3 cluster, a possible signature.

The study built unsorted libraries from 2 million PBMCs kept at -80 C. With 10-nucleotide random UMIs, 5'RACE was used to make the cDNA. Over 160 million TCR-beta sequences from 15-18 subjects were obtained in each sequencing run. A single record per CDR3 protein comes from TCRdb applying MiXCR to the 5' RACE reads. The table shows about 82,000 distinct CDR3 sequences, with 2% to 3% occurring only once. Germline V CDR1 and CDR2: KGHSH, LQKENI. This CDR3 is 15 amino acids long. The germline V and J ends were trimmed by 6 bases and 2 bases, with 13 bases remaining between them. At least ten counts were recorded for this clonotype. Its antigen is unidentified.

The chain links TRBV18 to TRBJ1-4, with D possibly matching TRBD1 (5 bases). The clonotype originates from a woman aged 30 to 39 with multiple sclerosis. The source material was PBMCs. The CDR3 here is CASSSTAPTNEKLFF. The DNA for the CDR3 is TGTGCCAGCTCGTCGACAGCGCCGACTAATGAAAAACTGTTTTTT. The full variable domain, rest sourced from reference TRBV18 and TRBJ1-4, is NAGVMQNPRHLVRRRGQEARLRCSPMKGHSHVYWYRQLPEEGLKFMVYLQKENIIDESGMPKERFSAEFPKEGPSILRIQQVVRGDSAAYFCASSSTAPTNEKLFFGSGTQLSVL.